This T cell receptor (beta chain) is from a study of identical twins. TCRdb re-derived calls from the 5' RACE reads in MiXCR, one entry per CDR3 protein. The sample yields 350,000 to 600,000 distinct CDR3 sequences, 11% to 15% seen once. The CDR3 is 13 amino acids. Deletions cut 3 bases from V and 5 bases from J, with 8 bases between. Germline CDR1 is LGHDT and CDR2 is YNNKEL (reference sequence). A further study also used this sample, focusing on yellow fever vaccine responses in identical twins.

Material: CD4+ T cells sorted from blood. The clonotype originates from a woman aged 18 to 35 in good health. V usage is TRBV3-1 and J usage is TRBJ2-1, with D perhaps TRBD2 (6 bases). This CDR3 reads CASSQGGHNEQFF. CDR3 DNA sequence: TGTGCCAGCAGCCAGGGGGGACACAATGAGCAGTTCTTC.